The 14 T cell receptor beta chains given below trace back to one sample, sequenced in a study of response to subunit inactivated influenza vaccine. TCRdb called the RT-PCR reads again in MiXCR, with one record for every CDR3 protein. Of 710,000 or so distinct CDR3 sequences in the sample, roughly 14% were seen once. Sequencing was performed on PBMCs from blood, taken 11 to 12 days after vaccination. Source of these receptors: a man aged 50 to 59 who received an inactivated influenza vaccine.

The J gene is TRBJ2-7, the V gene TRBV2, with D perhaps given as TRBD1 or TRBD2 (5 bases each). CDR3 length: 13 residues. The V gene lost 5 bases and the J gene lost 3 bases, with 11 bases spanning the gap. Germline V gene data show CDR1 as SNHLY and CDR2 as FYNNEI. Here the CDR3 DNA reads TGTGCCAGCAGTACCGGGACGGACTACGAGCAGTACTTC. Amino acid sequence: CASSTGTDYEQYF.

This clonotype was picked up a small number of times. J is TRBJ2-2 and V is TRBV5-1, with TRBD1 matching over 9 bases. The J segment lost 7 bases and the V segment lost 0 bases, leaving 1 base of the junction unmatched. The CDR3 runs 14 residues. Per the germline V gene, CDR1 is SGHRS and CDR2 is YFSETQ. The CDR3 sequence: CASSLGDRDGELFF. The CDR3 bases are TGCGCCAGCAGCTTGGGGGACAGGGACGGGGAGCTGTTTTTT.

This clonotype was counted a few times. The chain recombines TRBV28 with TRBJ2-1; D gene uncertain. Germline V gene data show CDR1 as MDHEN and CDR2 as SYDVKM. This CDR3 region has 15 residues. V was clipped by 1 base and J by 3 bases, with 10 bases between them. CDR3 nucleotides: TGTGCCAGCAGTTTATTAAGTTCCGTCTACAATGAGCAGTTCTTC. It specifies CASSLLSSVYNEQFF.

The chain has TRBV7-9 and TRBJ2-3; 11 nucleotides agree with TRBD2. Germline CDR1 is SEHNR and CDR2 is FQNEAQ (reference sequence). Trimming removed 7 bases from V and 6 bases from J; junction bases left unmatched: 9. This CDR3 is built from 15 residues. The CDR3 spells CASKKLAGVADTQYF. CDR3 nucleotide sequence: TGTGCCAGCAAAAAACTAGCGGGGGTTGCGGATACGCAGTATTTT.

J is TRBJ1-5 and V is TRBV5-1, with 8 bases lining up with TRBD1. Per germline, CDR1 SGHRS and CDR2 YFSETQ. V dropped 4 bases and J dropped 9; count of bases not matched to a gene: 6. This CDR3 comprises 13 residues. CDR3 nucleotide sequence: TGCGCCAGCAGCCCTACAGGGGGGGGGCCCCAGCATTTT. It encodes CASSPTGGGPQHF.

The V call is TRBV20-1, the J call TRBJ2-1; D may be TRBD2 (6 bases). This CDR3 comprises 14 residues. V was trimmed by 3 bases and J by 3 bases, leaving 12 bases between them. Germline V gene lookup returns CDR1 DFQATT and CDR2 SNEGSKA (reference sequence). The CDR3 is CSARTRSNYNEQFF. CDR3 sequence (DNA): TGCAGTGCTAGGACTAGATCGAACTACAATGAGCAGTTCTTC.

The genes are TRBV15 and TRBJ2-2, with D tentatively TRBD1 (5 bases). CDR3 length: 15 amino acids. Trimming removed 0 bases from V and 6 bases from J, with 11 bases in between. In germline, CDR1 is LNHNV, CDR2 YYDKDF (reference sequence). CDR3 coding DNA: TGTGCCACCAGCAGAGACCAGGGTTGGTCCGGGGAGCTGTTTTTT. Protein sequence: CATSRDQGWSGELFF.

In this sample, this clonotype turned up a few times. CDR3 bases: TGCAGTGCGAGTAGGTCCTACGAGCAGTACTTC. This translates into CSASRSYEQYF. This rearrangement joins TRBV20-1 to TRBJ2-7; D is unresolved. The CDR3 is 11 amino acids. CDR1 and CDR2 from the germline V gene are DFQATT and SNEGSKA (reference sequence). V was pared by 6 bases and J by 1 base, with 7 bases between.

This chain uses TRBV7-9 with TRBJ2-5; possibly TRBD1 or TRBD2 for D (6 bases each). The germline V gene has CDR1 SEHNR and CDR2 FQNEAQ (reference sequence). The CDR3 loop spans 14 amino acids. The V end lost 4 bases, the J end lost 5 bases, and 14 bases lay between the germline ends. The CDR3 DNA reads TGTGCCAGCAGCTCCGGGGGCTTCGCGGAGACCCAGTACTTC. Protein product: CASSSGGFAETQYF.

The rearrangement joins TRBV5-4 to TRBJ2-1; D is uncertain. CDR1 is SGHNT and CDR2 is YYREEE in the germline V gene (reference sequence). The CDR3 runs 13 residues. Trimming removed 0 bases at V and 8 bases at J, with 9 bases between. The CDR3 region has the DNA TGTGCCAGCAGCTTGGGACGCGCTGATGAGCAGTTCTTC. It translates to CASSLGRADEQFF.

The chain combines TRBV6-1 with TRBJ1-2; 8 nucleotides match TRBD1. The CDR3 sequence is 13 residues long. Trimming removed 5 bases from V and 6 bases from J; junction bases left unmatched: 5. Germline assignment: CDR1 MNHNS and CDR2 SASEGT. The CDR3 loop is CASSPGTGHGYTF. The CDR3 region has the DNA TGTGCCAGCAGTCCCGGGACAGGTCATGGCTACACCTTC.

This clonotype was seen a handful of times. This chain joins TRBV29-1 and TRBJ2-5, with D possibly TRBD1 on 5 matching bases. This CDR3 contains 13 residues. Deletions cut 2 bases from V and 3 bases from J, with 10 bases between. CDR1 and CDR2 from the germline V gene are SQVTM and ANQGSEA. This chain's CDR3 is CSVEWNRKETQYF. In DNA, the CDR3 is TGCAGCGTTGAATGGAACAGGAAAGAGACCCAGTACTTC.

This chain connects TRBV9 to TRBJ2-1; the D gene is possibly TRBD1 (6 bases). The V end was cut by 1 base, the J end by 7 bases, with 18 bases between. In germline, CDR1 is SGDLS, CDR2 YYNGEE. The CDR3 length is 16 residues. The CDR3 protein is CASSVSARGFGNEQFF. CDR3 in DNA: TGTGCCAGCAGCGTAAGTGCCAGGGGATTTGGGAATGAGCAGTTCTTC.

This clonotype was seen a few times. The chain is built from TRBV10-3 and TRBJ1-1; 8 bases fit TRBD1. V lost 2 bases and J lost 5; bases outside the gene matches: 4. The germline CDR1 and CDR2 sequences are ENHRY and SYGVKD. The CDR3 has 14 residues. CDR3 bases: TGTGCCATCAGTGAGCCCACAGGGGGTACTGAAGCTTTCTTT. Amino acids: CAISEPTGGTEAFF.